The 29 T cell receptor beta chains presented below share a single source sample, sequenced in a study of graft-versus-host responses after intestinal transplantation. These receptors' targets are unknown. Measured with immunoSEQ multiplex PCR; TCRdb has only the in-frame clones, and not every one. The top ten hold 0.95% to 1.5% of the sample, which has around 100,000 clones, approximately 93% seen once. Sequenced material: unstimulated CD8+ T cells sorted from spleen or lymph node cells, taken before intestinal transplant. These receptor sequences come from a human donor who received an intestinal transplant.

The genes are TRBV4-2 and TRBJ1-1; the match to TRBD1 covers 9 bases. J was trimmed by 8 bases and V by 4 bases; bases with no gene match: 2. CDR3 length: 12 amino acids. The germline gives CDR1 LGHNA, CDR2 YNFKEQ. In DNA form, the CDR3 reads TGTGCCAGCAGCCCCGGACAGGGGGAAGCTTTCTTT. Translation gives CASSPGQGEAFF.

V usage is TRBV7-6 and J usage is TRBJ1-2; weak D call: TRBD1 (5 bases). This CDR3 comprises 12 residues. Trimming pared 0 bases from V and 6 bases from J, leaving 5 bases between. Germline V lookup: CDR1 SGHVS, CDR2 FNYEAQ. CDR3 residues: CASSLAGDGYTF. In DNA form, the CDR3 reads TGTGCCAGCAGCTTAGCGGGGGATGGCTACACCTTC.

The genes are TRBV10-3 and TRBJ2-3; 13 bases match TRBD2. Germline assignment: CDR1 ENHRY and CDR2 SYGVKD. This CDR3 region has 16 residues. V was clipped by 3 bases and J by 6 bases; unmatched bases: 6. CDR3 amino acids: CAISELAGGRGDTQYF. CDR3 coding DNA: TGTGCCATCAGTGAACTAGCGGGGGGGCGAGGTGATACGCAGTATTTT.

The V and J genes are TRBV5-1 and TRBJ2-1, with D tentatively TRBD2 (6 bases). The CDR3 has 11 residues. Germline V gene sequence: CDR1 SGHRS, CDR2 YFSETQ. Trimming took off 3 bases at V and 8 bases at J, with 6 bases between the two ends. DNA for the CDR3: TGCGCCAGCAGCTCGGGAGATGAGCAGTTCTTC. This translates into CASSSGDEQFF.

V gene TRBV5-6 combines with J gene TRBJ2-5, with D tentatively TRBD1 or TRBD2 (7 bases each). Per germline, CDR1 SGHDT and CDR2 YYEEEE. V shed 0 bases and J shed 3 bases, with 15 bases lying between them. CDR3 length: 16 residues. For the CDR3, the DNA is TGTGCCAGCAGCTTGGCCGGGGGGACAGAAAAAGAGACCCAGTACTTC. This sequence encodes CASSLAGGTEKETQYF.

This clone was seen a single time. This chain joins TRBV12-5 and TRBJ1-1, with 9 bases matching TRBD1. The germline V gene encodes CDR1 LGHNT and CDR2 FRNRAP. The V and J ends lost 1 base and 0 bases, in that order; junction bases with no gene match: 0. This CDR3 spans 15 amino acids. The CDR3 coding sequence is TGTGCTAGTGGTTTGGACAGGGGGCTGAACACTGAAGCTTTCTTT. Protein product: CASGLDRGLNTEAFF.

This rearrangement joins TRBV7-6 to TRBJ2-5; D may be TRBD1 or TRBD2 (6 bases each). This CDR3 is 15 amino acids long. From germline, CDR1 is SGHVS and CDR2 FNYEAQ. V shed 1 base and J shed 4 bases, with 13 bases lying between them. CDR3 region: CASSLVRGAGETQYF. In nucleotides, the CDR3 is TGTGCCAGCAGCTTAGTAAGGGGGGCGGGAGAGACCCAGTACTTC. The variable domain in full, completed from reference TRBV7-6 and TRBJ2-5, reads GAGVSQSPRYKVTKRGQDVALRCDPISGHVSLYWYRQALGQGPEFLTYFNYEAQQDKSGLPNDRFSAERPEGSISTLTIQRTEQRDSAMYRCASSLVRGAGETQYFGPGTRLLVL.

The CDR3 region is CSVVKGGKTGELFF. The CDR3 coding sequence is TGCAGCGTTGTCAAAGGGGGAAAAACCGGGGAGCTGTTTTTT. J is TRBJ2-2 and V is TRBV29-1; D is possibly TRBD1 (6 bases). Germline CDR1 SQVTM, CDR2 ANQGSEA. The ends were cut back, 4 bases at V and 5 bases at J, with 14 bases in the middle. The CDR3 has 14 residues.

The rearrangement links TRBV5-4 to TRBJ2-2, with unresolved D. Between the trimmed V and J ends, which lost 5 bases and 2 bases, there was a span of 4 bases. Germline V gene lookup returns CDR1 SGHNT and CDR2 YYREEE (reference sequence). CDR3 size: 12 residues. The CDR3 DNA reads as TGTGCCAGCAGGCGCAACACCGGGGAGCTGTTTTTT. Translated: CASRRNTGELFF.

The rearrangement uses TRBV14 and TRBJ2-3; D is uncertain. The V and J ends lost 4 bases and 6 bases respectively, with 8 bases between them. CDR1 and CDR2 from the germline V gene are SGHDN and FVKESK. There are 12 residues in the CDR3. In nucleotides, the CDR3 is TGTGCCAGCAGCCCCAAGGCGGATACGCAGTATTTT. Residues: CASSPKADTQYF.

As DNA, the CDR3 is TGTGCCAGCAGCCGATCTTCAGCAGCGGGGGGGCAGGGCACCGGGGAGCTGTTTTTT. Protein product: CASSRSSAAGGQGTGELFF. V and J are TRBV7-6 and TRBJ2-2; 10 nucleotides agree with TRBD2. V was pared by 5 bases and J by 4 bases, with 16 bases of the junction left unmatched. This CDR3 is built from 19 residues. From germline, CDR1 is SGHVS and CDR2 FNYEAQ.

V and J are TRBV6-5 and TRBJ2-5; D not resolved. The V end was cut by 6 bases, the J end by 4 bases, with 6 bases between. There are 11 residues in the CDR3. CDR1 is MNHEY and CDR2 is SVGAGI in the germline V gene. CDR3 nucleotides: TGTGCCAGCAGGAACCGAGAGACCCAGTACTTC. It is translated as CASRNRETQYF.

This clone was seen only once. This chain links TRBV6-1 with TRBJ1-1; D gene ambiguous. V was clipped by 7 bases and J by 1 base, with 10 bases between them. CDR3 length: 13 residues. Germline V CDR1 and CDR2: MNHNS, SASEGT. The chain's CDR3 is CASKMEGNTEAFF. CDR3 nucleotide sequence: TGTGCCAGCAAGATGGAGGGGAACACTGAAGCTTTCTTT.

In nucleotides, the CDR3 is TGTGCCAGCAGCCCGACAGGGGGGGGCTACGAGCAGTACTTC. Translation gives CASSPTGGGYEQYF. V gene TRBV5-6 combines with J gene TRBJ2-7; 9 nucleotides align to TRBD1. J lost 3 bases, V lost 4 bases, and 5 bases had no gene match. This CDR3 has 14 residues. Germline V gives CDR1 SGHDT, CDR2 YYEEEE. Looking up the rest from reference TRBV5-6 and TRBJ2-7 gives the full variable domain: DAGVTQSPTHLIKTRGQQVTLRCSPKSGHDTVSWYQQALGQGPQFIFQYYEEEERQRGNFPDRFSGHQFPNYSSELNVNALLLGDSALYLCASSPTGGGYEQYFGPGTRLTVT.

The gene calls are TRBV7-2 and TRBJ2-5, with D perhaps TRBD1 or TRBD2 (5 bases each). Deletions cut 7 bases from V and 0 bases from J, with 15 bases between. CDR1 is SGHTA and CDR2 is FQGNSA in the germline V gene. This CDR3 is 15 amino acids long. This CDR3 is CASTPRGAYQETQYF. The CDR3 DNA follows: TGTGCCAGCACCCCCAGAGGGGCGTACCAAGAGACCCAGTACTTC.

The chain employs TRBV4-1 and TRBJ2-1, with D possibly being TRBD2 (6 bases). Germline CDR1 reads MGHRA; CDR2 reads YSYEKL. Trimming removed 0 bases from V and 5 bases from J, with 14 bases in between. There are 16 residues in the CDR3. CDR3 nucleotides: TGCGCCAGCAGCCAAGATTCCCCGGGACTTAACAATGAGCAGTTCTTC. Residues: CASSQDSPGLNNEQFF.

V usage is TRBV4-1 and J usage is TRBJ1-1; maybe TRBD1 (6 bases). This CDR3 contains 15 residues. Germline V gene sequence: CDR1 MGHRA, CDR2 YSYEKL. The V end was cut by 6 bases, the J end by 1 base, with 15 bases between. CDR3 coding DNA: TGCGCCAGCAGGCAGACAGGAAATCAGAACACTGAAGCTTTCTTT. Amino acids: CASRQTGNQNTEAFF.

The V and J genes are TRBV6-5 and TRBJ1-5; 8 bases align to TRBD1. CDR1 is MNHEY and CDR2 is SVGAGI in the germline V gene. V gave up 6 bases and J gave up 7 bases; unmatched junction bases: 8. CDR3 length equals 14 residues. In DNA form, the CDR3 reads TGTGCCAGCAGCTCGACAGGGGCGGGCCAGCCCCAGCATTTT. It yields the protein CASSSTGAGQPQHF.

The rearrangement links TRBV9 to TRBJ2-1; tentative D call: TRBD1 (6 bases). This CDR3 spans 13 amino acids. Germline CDR1 is SGDLS and CDR2 is YYNGEE. V was shortened by 3 bases and J by 5 bases, with 9 bases between the two germline ends. The CDR3 sequence is CASSGRDNNEQFF. The DNA of the CDR3 is TGTGCCAGCAGCGGACGGGACAACAATGAGCAGTTCTTC.

V is TRBV6-5 and J is TRBJ2-1, with TRBD1 matching over 10 bases. Germline values: CDR1 MNHEY, CDR2 SVGAGI. The length of the CDR3 is 12 residues. The ends lost 9 bases at V and 7 bases at J; junction bases unmatched: 3. CDR3 sequence reads: CASGQGVNEQFF. The CDR3 bases are TGTGCCAGTGGACAGGGGGTAAATGAGCAGTTCTTC.

This clone appeared a single time. The chain has TRBV19 and TRBJ2-1; perhaps TRBD2 as D (7 bases). Deletions cut 7 bases from V and 5 bases from J, with 15 bases between. Germline loops: CDR1 LNHDA, CDR2 SQIVND (reference sequence). The CDR3 is 14 amino acids. CDR3 DNA sequence: TGTGCCAGTAATCGCGGGGGCCTAAACAATGAGCAGTTCTTC. Amino acids: CASNRGGLNNEQFF.

The J gene is TRBJ2-7, the V gene TRBV5-6, with D perhaps matching TRBD1 (6 bases). Trimming took off 5 bases at V and 3 bases at J, with 9 bases between the two ends. This CDR3 has 12 amino acids. Germline V CDR1 and CDR2: SGHDT, YYEEEE. The CDR3 DNA sequence: TGTGCCAGCAGTTCGGACAGCTACGAGCAGTACTTC. Translation gives CASSSDSYEQYF.

The V call is TRBV30, the J call TRBJ1-1, with TRBD1 identical over 8 bases. Losses at the gene ends were 8 bases for V and 4 bases for J; bases not matched to a gene: 9. The CDR3 has 13 residues. Germline CDR1 and CDR2: GTSNPN and SVGIG (reference sequence). The CDR3 is CAHQQGVGTEAFF. The CDR3 coding sequence is TGTGCCCACCAACAGGGGGTAGGCACTGAAGCTTTCTTT. Looking up the rest from reference TRBV30 and TRBJ1-1 gives the full variable domain: SQTIHQWPATLVQPVGSPLSLECTVEGTSNPNLYWYRQAAGRGLQLLFYSVGIGQISSEVPQNLSASRPQDRQFILSSKKLLLSDSGFYLCAHQQGVGTEAFFGQGTRLTVV.

Only one count was recorded for this clone. The V gene is TRBV7-9, the J gene TRBJ1-6, with TRBD1 as a possible D gene (5 bases). Germline values: CDR1 SEHNR, CDR2 FQNEAQ (reference sequence). V was pared by 2 bases and J by 8 bases, with 16 bases between. The CDR3 extends over 16 amino acids. This CDR3 is CASSLYPAREDSPLHF. The DNA of the CDR3 is TGTGCCAGCAGCTTATATCCGGCCAGGGAAGATTCACCCCTCCACTTT. The whole variable domain, remainder taken from reference TRBV7-9 and TRBJ1-6, is DTGVSQNPRHKITKRGQNVTFRCDPISEHNRLYWYRQTLGQGPEFLTYFQNEAQLEKSRLLSDRFSAERPKGSFSTLEIQRTEQGDSAMYLCASSLYPAREDSPLHFGNGTRLTVT.

The rearrangement links TRBV9 to TRBJ1-1; maybe TRBD1 (5 bases). The CDR3 spans 14 residues. The V gene lost 4 bases and the J gene lost 10 bases, with 20 bases spanning the gap. Germline assignment: CDR1 SGDLS and CDR2 YYNGEE. The CDR3 loop is CASSPRLRGIRAFF. Here the CDR3 DNA reads TGTGCCAGCAGCCCCCGGTTGAGGGGTATACGAGCTTTCTTT.

The rearrangement uses TRBV5-4 and TRBJ2-7, with 15 nucleotides matching TRBD2. The germline V gene has CDR1 SGHNT and CDR2 YYREEE (reference sequence). The CDR3 covers 16 residues. V shed 6 bases and J 5 bases; nucleotides not matched to a gene: 9. The CDR3 here is CASTQGLAGGYHEQYF. The CDR3 DNA sequence: TGTGCCAGCACCCAGGGACTAGCGGGGGGATACCACGAGCAGTACTTC.

This sequence joins TRBV19 and TRBJ1-1, with D hard to call. The CDR3 has 14 residues. CDR1 LNHDA and CDR2 SQIVND come from the germline V gene (reference sequence). V was clipped by 1 base and J by 4 bases, with 10 bases between them. The CDR3 protein is CASSIGGLSTEAFF. The CDR3 DNA reads TGTGCCAGTAGTATAGGCGGGCTGAGCACTGAAGCTTTCTTT.

The chain is built from TRBV7-6 and TRBJ2-3, with TRBD2 matching over 7 bases. The CDR3 runs 15 residues. V was clipped by 2 bases and J by 2 bases; unmatched bases: 4. Germline CDR1 is SGHVS and CDR2 is FNYEAQ. The CDR3 loop is CASSLLGGNTDTQYF. Written as DNA, the CDR3 is TGTGCCAGCAGCTTATTGGGGGGGAACACAGATACGCAGTATTTT.

This clone was seen a handful of times. This chain connects TRBV5-1 to TRBJ1-4, with D possibly being TRBD1 (5 bases). From germline, CDR1 is SGHRS and CDR2 YFSETQ. The V gene lost 0 bases and the J gene lost 6 bases, with 12 bases spanning the gap. This CDR3 spans 15 amino acids. CDR3 in DNA: TGCGCCAGCAGCTTGGTTTCAGGGAGCGATGAAAAACTGTTTTTT. Amino acids: CASSLVSGSDEKLFF.